Listed below are T cell receptor beta chains from one sample, sequenced in a study of blood T cell repertoires in COVID-19. Data came from immunoSEQ multiplex PCR; TCRdb stores just in-frame clones and leaves some out. The table includes about 300,000 clones, about nine tenths detected once. What was sequenced was PBMCs or T cells enriched from blood (not recorded which). The receptors come from a woman under 30 who had recovered from COVID-19. The CDR3 runs from the conserved cysteine through the conserved F or W.

>18|TRBV27
CASSLRPFGTGDLYEQYF
>19|TRBV11-2
CASSLIPSAGGLGTDTQYF
>16|TRBV5-1
CASSLGDRGGTDTQYF
>16|TRBV19
CASITTGGASWTEAFF
>16|TRBV5-4
CASSFKSGGLNEKLFF
>18|TRBV15
CATSRDLSPRGPTYEQYF
>16|TRBV7-2
CASSLPGGLNTGELFF
>16|TRBV6-5
CASSYSGGERFGELFF
>15|TRBV2
CASSYHRDRGTEAFF
>15|TRBV20-1
CSASVFRGWSNEQFF
>12|TRBV6-1
CASSDSGNEQYF
>16|TRBV19
CASSMSRRTGGNTIYF
>16|TRBV9
CASSVDGTLVGGIQYF
>13|TRBV10-3
CAIAEAVYTEAFF
>14|TRBV10-3
CAIRGQGANTEAFF
>16|TRBV15
CATSRDPRPHSDEQYF
>13|TRBV14
CASSQARVSGYTF
>13|TRBV19
CASSFGPSYEQYF
>12|TRBV6-2/TRBV6-3
CASSRLYYEQYF
>13|TRBV5-4
CASQGSGSYGYTF
>12|TRBV28
CASRSGRYEQYF
>14|TRBV5-4
CASSTRQAQETQYF
>12|TRBV2
CASVSIAYEQYF
>14|TRBV19
CASSIRTAHTEAFF
>14|TRBV6-2/TRBV6-3
CASSYVQGRETQYF
>14|TRBV4-1
CASSQIGGYNEQFF
>15|TRBV6-2/TRBV6-3
CASSTTDRVRTEAFF
>12|TRBV12-3/TRBV12-4
CASRGQVTEQYF
>17|TRBV4-3
CASSRSSMSARQETQYF
>16|TRBV30
CAWSGRVQGGNYGYTF
>14|TRBV11-3
CASGPGAIQETQYF
>15|TRBV28
CASSFESGVSYEQYF
>15|TRBV5-5
CASSPWASGGETQYF
>16|TRBV4-3
CASSQMAGVGNSPLHF
>14|TRBV7-9
CASSSRGLDNEQFF
>17|TRBV21-1
CASSRADRVIRTCEQYF
>12|TRBV7-2
CASSGSRETQYF
>17|TRBV7-6
CASSAREGFESYNEQFF
>14|TRBV10-3
CAISERDDTGELFF
>18|TRBV7-8
CASTPEGGISSGANVLTF
>13|TRBV9
CASSVWANQPQHF
>17|TRBV2
CASSDSSNTPSYNEQFF